The 27 T cell receptor beta chains presented below share a single source sample, sequenced in a study of cytomegalovirus exposure and HLA in healthy donors. Researchers ran the PCR with 60 Vbeta and 13 Jbeta primers. The protocol was immunoSEQ multiplex PCR, while the TCRdb copy is restricted to in-frame clones and leaves out a portion. The sample includes 250,000 or so clones, 81% of them seen just once. The sample was PBMCs. The receptors come from a woman in her sixties or seventies in good health and CMV-seropositive.

Worth noting for this clone: Other nucleotide sequences from this sample produce the same CDR3. The CDR3: CASSVGTANTEAFF. CDR3 coding DNA: TGTGCCAGCAGCGTCGGGACAGCGAACACTGAAGCTTTCTTT. The chain combines TRBV9 with TRBJ1-1; 7 bases align to TRBD1. Germline assignment: CDR1 SGDLS and CDR2 YYNGEE. This CDR3 has 14 residues. V lost 2 bases to trimming and J lost 1 base; unmatched junction nucleotides: 2. The full variable domain, its missing parts supplied by reference TRBV9 and TRBJ1-1, is DSGVTQTPKHLITATGQRVTLRCSPRSGDLSVYWYQQSLDQGLQFLIQYYNGEERAKGNILERFSAQQFPDLHSELNLSSLELGDSALYFCASSVGTANTEAFFGQGTRLTVV.

The CDR3 region is CASSPREYNEQFF. CDR3 nucleotides: TGTGCCAGCAGCCCTAGAGAATACAATGAGCAGTTCTTC. The rearrangement links TRBV7-9 to TRBJ2-1; D gene unclear. The CDR3 contains 13 residues. CDR1 and CDR2 from the germline V gene are SEHNR and FQNEAQ (reference sequence). V was cut by 5 bases and J by 4 bases, with 9 bases left in between.

This sequence joins TRBV5-1 and TRBJ1-3, with no clear D. Germline CDR1 SGHRS, CDR2 YFSETQ. This CDR3 contains 13 residues. The germline V and J ends were trimmed by 2 bases and 3 bases, with 6 bases remaining between them. Here the CDR3 reads CASSFDIGNTIYF. The CDR3 nucleotides are TGCGCCAGCAGCTTCGACATTGGAAACACCATATATTTT.

This chain joins TRBV9 and TRBJ1-2; 7 nucleotides align to TRBD1. The germline gives CDR1 SGDLS, CDR2 YYNGEE. J lost 6 bases, V lost 0 bases, and 11 bases had no gene match. The CDR3 consists of 16 residues. This chain's CDR3 is CASSVGSNRQGDGYTF. CDR3 coding DNA: TGTGCCAGCAGCGTAGGTTCTAACCGACAGGGCGATGGCTACACCTTC.

V is TRBV11-2 and J is TRBJ2-1; 7 bases line up with TRBD2. CDR1 is SGHAT and CDR2 is FQNNGV in the germline V gene. The CDR3 is 17 amino acids. The V gene end was trimmed by 0 bases and the J gene end by 7 bases; junction bases not matched to a gene: 12. DNA of the CDR3: TGTGCCAGCAGCTTAGATAGCGGGCGGGACCTCTATAATGAGCAGTTCTTC. This sequence encodes CASSLDSGRDLYNEQFF. The variable domain in full, with the rest retrieved from reference TRBV11-2 and TRBJ2-1, is EAGVAQSPRYKIIEKRQSVAFWCNPISGHATLYWYQQILGQGPKLLIQFQNNGVVDDSQLPKDRFSAERLKGVDSTLKIQPAKLEDSAVYLCASSLDSGRDLYNEQFFGPGTRLTVL.

The chain is built from TRBV20-1 and TRBJ2-1; D not certain. The CDR3 is 10 amino acids. V dropped 3 bases and J dropped 6 bases, with 3 bases sitting between them. Germline CDR1 is DFQATT and CDR2 is SNEGSKA (reference sequence). CDR3 amino acids: CSASSNEQFF. The CDR3 DNA is TGCAGTGCTAGTAGCAATGAGCAGTTCTTC.

This chain joins TRBV27 and TRBJ2-7, with 8 bases matching TRBD1. The CDR3 is 14 amino acids. J gave up 4 bases and V 3 bases, and 5 bases lay outside the gene matches. Germline V gives CDR1 MNHEY, CDR2 SMNVEV (reference sequence). Here the CDR3 reads CASSFRGRVYEQYF. The CDR3, as DNA: TGTGCCAGCAGTTTCAGGGGGCGAGTATACGAGCAGTACTTC.

This clone was observed a few times. The V call is TRBV19, the J call TRBJ2-2, with 9 positions matching TRBD2. In germline, CDR1 is LNHDA, CDR2 SQIVND (reference sequence). V lost 7 bases to trimming and J lost 0 bases; unmatched junction nucleotides: 9. CDR3 length: 17 residues. The CDR3 spells CASTRRGGTANTGELFF. The CDR3 nucleotides read TGTGCCAGTACCAGGCGGGGGGGAACAGCGAACACCGGGGAGCTGTTTTTT.

This clone was counted only a few times. The DNA of the CDR3 is TGTGCCAGCAGCCAAAACAGGGGGCGAGGCTACACCTTC. Translating it yields CASSQNRGRGYTF. The chain combines TRBV5-6 with TRBJ1-2; 9 bases map to TRBD1. CDR3 length: 13 amino acids. The ends lost 4 bases at V and 8 bases at J; junction bases unmatched: 6. CDR1 and CDR2 from the germline V gene are SGHDT and YYEEEE.

The rearrangement joins TRBV9 to TRBJ1-2; 11 bases fit TRBD1. Per germline, CDR1 SGDLS and CDR2 YYNGEE. Germline trimming cut 3 bases from V and 5 bases from J; bases unmatched to any gene: 9. CDR3 length: 16 amino acids. The CDR3 is CASSASPGQGGYGYTF. The CDR3 nucleotides are TGTGCCAGCAGCGCCTCTCCGGGACAGGGGGGGTATGGCTACACCTTC.

V and J are TRBV7-8 and TRBJ2-7, with a tentative D call TRBD1 (5 bases). This CDR3 comprises 11 residues. The V gene's germline CDR1 is SGHVS and CDR2 FQNEAQ. Trimming shortened V by 5 bases and J by 7 bases, and 9 bases separated the two germline ends. CDR3 bases: TGTGCCAGCAGCCCCCGGACAGAGCAGTACTTC. It yields the protein CASSPRTEQYF.

The chain has TRBV6-5 and TRBJ1-5; weak D call: TRBD1 (6 bases). CDR1 and CDR2 from the germline V gene are MNHEY and SVGAGI. The CDR3 sequence is 14 residues long. The V end was cut by 5 bases, the J end by 5 bases, with 13 bases between. The CDR3 protein is CASSPTPGDQPQHF. DNA of the CDR3: TGTGCCAGCAGTCCTACCCCAGGGGATCAGCCCCAGCATTTT.

The CDR3 DNA reads as TGTGCCAGCAGCCCGACTGGTGGGGCCAACGTCCTGACTTTC. Its protein is CASSPTGGANVLTF. The chain is built from TRBV7-3 and TRBJ2-6; D remains unclear. CDR1 SGHTA and CDR2 FQGTGA come from the germline V gene. V was pared by 5 bases and J by 3 bases, with 8 bases between. This CDR3 has 14 residues.

The V call is TRBV12-2, the J call TRBJ2-1; the table's TRBD2 call for D was not verified on the DNA. TRBV12-2 is a documented pseudogene. CDR3 length: 16 amino acids. The CDR3 DNA follows: TGTGCAAGTCGCTTTAACCGTGAGGGACTACACAATGAGCAGTTCTTC. Protein: CASRFNREGLHNEQFF.

The rearrangement joins TRBV6-1 to TRBJ2-3; D gene unclear. V lost 4 bases and J 4 bases, leaving 12 bases between the germline ends. Per germline, CDR1 MNHNS and CDR2 SASEGT. The length of the CDR3 is 14 residues. CDR3 nucleotide sequence: TGTGCCAGCAGTGCTCCGACTGCACCAGATACGCAGTATTTT. It yields the protein CASSAPTAPDTQYF.

CDR3 in amino acids: CASSPSMGQRSTNEKLFF. CDR3 DNA sequence: TGTGCCAGTAGTCCTAGTATGGGACAGCGATCAACTAATGAAAAACTGTTTTTT. This chain joins TRBV19 and TRBJ1-4; 7 bases are a match to TRBD1. The ends lost 5 bases at V and 0 bases at J; junction bases unmatched: 12. This CDR3 spans 18 amino acids. Germline V CDR1 and CDR2: LNHDA, SQIVND (reference sequence).

V and J are TRBV30 and TRBJ2-1, with 10 bases identical to TRBD2. Trimming took 8 bases from V and 9 from J; bases not matched to a gene: 10. The CDR3 totals 13 residues. CDR1 and CDR2 (germline): GTSNPN, SVGIG (reference sequence). CDR3 region: CAVQGTSGAEQFF. DNA of the CDR3: TGTGCCGTACAGGGCACTAGCGGGGCTGAGCAGTTCTTC. The complete variable domain, with remaining parts taken from reference TRBV30 and TRBJ2-1, reads SQTIHQWPATLVQPVGSPLSLECTVEGTSNPNLYWYRQAAGRGLQLLFYSVGIGQISSEVPQNLSASRPQDRQFILSSKKLLLSDSGFYLCAVQGTSGAEQFFGPGTRLTVL.

CDR3 sequence (DNA): TGTGCCATCCCAGGGGGAGCCGGGGAGCTGTTTTTT. Its translation: CAIPGGAGELFF. The V and J genes are TRBV10-3 and TRBJ2-2; 7 bases line up with TRBD1. The junction had 3 bases not matched to a gene; V was cut back by 8 bases and J by 6 bases. The CDR3 loop spans 12 amino acids. Germline-derived CDR1 and CDR2 are ENHRY and SYGVKD.

The chain carries TRBV6-1 and TRBJ1-2; 7 nucleotides line up with TRBD1. CDR1 is MNHNS and CDR2 is SASEGT in the germline V gene. The CDR3 is 13 amino acids. Trimming cost V 6 bases and J 2 bases; bases outside gene matches: 3. In DNA form, the CDR3 reads TGTGCCAGCAGGGAGACAGGGAACTATGGCTACACCTTC. It encodes CASRETGNYGYTF.

The chain joins TRBV4-2 to TRBJ2-1; a possible D gene is TRBD1 (6 bases). Germline values: CDR1 LGHNA, CDR2 YNFKEQ. Trimming left V 0 bases short and J 7 bases short, with 16 bases between. The CDR3 totals 16 residues. The DNA of the CDR3 is TGTGCCAGCAGCCAAGATAGGCAGGGGAGAGCGAATGAGCAGTTCTTC. Its translation: CASSQDRQGRANEQFF.

The CDR3 region has the DNA TGTGCCAGCACTAACCTGGGGGAGCTGTTTTTT. This gives the protein CASTNLGELFF. The J gene is TRBJ2-2, the V gene TRBV25-1; D is unclear. V lost 7 bases and J lost 8, with 8 bases in between. Germline V gene sequence: CDR1 MGHDK, CDR2 SYGVNS. The CDR3 contains 11 residues.

This chain connects TRBV30 to TRBJ2-1, with 8 positions matching TRBD1. Germline V gene data show CDR1 as GTSNPN and CDR2 as SVGIG (reference sequence). V gave up 4 bases and J gave up 4 bases; unmatched junction bases: 9. The CDR3 has 15 amino acids. The CDR3 here is CAWKGVTGEYNEQFF. DNA for the CDR3: TGTGCCTGGAAGGGGGTGACAGGGGAGTACAATGAGCAGTTCTTC.

This sequence joins TRBV10-3 and TRBJ2-2, with D perhaps TRBD1 (5 bases). The germline V and J ends were trimmed by 5 bases and 2 bases, with 9 bases remaining between them. Germline V gene data show CDR1 as ENHRY and CDR2 as SYGVKD. The CDR3 covers 14 residues. In DNA, the CDR3 is TGTGCCATCAGTCCTAGGGGTAACACCGGGGAGCTGTTTTTT. Translated: CAISPRGNTGELFF.

This clone was counted once. The chain couples TRBV28 to TRBJ1-5; 7 bases align to TRBD1. The CDR3 contains 15 residues. CDR1 and CDR2 from the germline V gene are MDHEN and SYDVKM. The V gene end was trimmed by 5 bases and the J gene end by 3 bases; junction bases not matched to a gene: 7. The CDR3 loop reads CASSLPTGNNQPQHF. CDR3 nucleotides: TGTGCCAGCAGTCTGCCGACAGGGAACAATCAGCCCCAGCATTTT.

V is TRBV5-8 and J is TRBJ1-1, with 8 bases matching TRBD1. Germline CDR1 is SGHTS and CDR2 is YDEGEE. CDR3 size: 14 residues. Losses at the gene ends were 4 bases for V and 5 bases for J; bases not matched to a gene: 7. CDR3: CASSLRQGITEAFF. As DNA, the CDR3 is TGTGCCAGCAGCCTCAGACAGGGGATAACTGAAGCTTTCTTT. Looking up the rest from reference TRBV5-8 and TRBJ1-1 gives the full variable domain: EAGVTQSPTHLIKTRGQQATLRCSPISGHTSVYWYQQALGLGLQFLLWYDEGEERNRGNFPPRFSGRQFPNYSSELNVNALELEDSALYLCASSLRQGITEAFFGQGTRLTVV.

V gene TRBV27 combines with J gene TRBJ1-3; 10 bases align to TRBD1. The length of the CDR3 is 17 residues. Per the germline V gene, CDR1 is MNHEY and CDR2 is SMNVEV (reference sequence). With V trimmed by 6 bases and J by 2 bases, 10 bases remained unmatched. This CDR3 reads CASSRLGQGLAGNTIYF. The CDR3 DNA reads TGTGCCAGCAGCCGCCTGGGACAGGGGTTAGCTGGAAACACCATATATTTT.

The table lists this clone with a count of one. This chain connects TRBV28 to TRBJ1-2, with TRBD1 matching over 9 bases. V shed 2 bases and J 4 bases; nucleotides not matched to a gene: 5. Germline V gene sequence: CDR1 MDHEN, CDR2 SYDVKM. The CDR3 is 15 amino acids. Here the CDR3 reads CASSLPTGGAYGYTF. In DNA form, the CDR3 reads TGTGCCAGCAGTTTACCGACAGGGGGAGCCTATGGCTACACCTTC.